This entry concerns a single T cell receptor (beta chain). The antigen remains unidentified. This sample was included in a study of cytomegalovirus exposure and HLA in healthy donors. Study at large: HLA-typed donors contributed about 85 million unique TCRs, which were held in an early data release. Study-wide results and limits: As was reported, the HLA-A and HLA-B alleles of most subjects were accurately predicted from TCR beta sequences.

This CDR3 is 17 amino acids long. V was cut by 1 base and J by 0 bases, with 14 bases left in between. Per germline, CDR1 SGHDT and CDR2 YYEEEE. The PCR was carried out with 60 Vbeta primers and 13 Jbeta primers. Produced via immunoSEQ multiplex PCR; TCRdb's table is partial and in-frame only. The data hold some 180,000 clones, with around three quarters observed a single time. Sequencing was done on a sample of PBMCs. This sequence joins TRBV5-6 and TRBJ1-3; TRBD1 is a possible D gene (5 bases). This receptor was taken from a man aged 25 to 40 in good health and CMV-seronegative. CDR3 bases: TGTGCCAGCAGCTTGATTGCCCGACAGCCCTCTGGAAACACCATATATTTT. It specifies CASSLIARQPSGNTIYF. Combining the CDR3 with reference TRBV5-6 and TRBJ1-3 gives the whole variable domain DAGVTQSPTHLIKTRGQQVTLRCSPKSGHDTVSWYQQALGQGPQFIFQYYEEEERQRGNFPDRFSGHQFPNYSSELNVNALLLGDSALYLCASSLIARQPSGNTIYFGEGSWLTVV.